The next 30 T cell receptor beta chains were all read from a single sample in a study of radiotherapy plus CTLA-4 blockade in lung cancer. Libraries were prepared by immunoSEQ multiplex PCR; TCRdb keeps only in-frame clonotypes and omits some of them. Counted here are tens of thousands of clones, roughly three quarters occurring once; the ten biggest clones make up approximately 2.6%. The specimen was peripheral blood, collected from a patient treated with radiotherapy plus ipilimumab. The receptors here all came from a human donor with non-small cell lung cancer whose response to radiotherapy plus ipilimumab could not be evaluated.

This rearrangement joins TRBV7-2 to TRBJ2-7; D unclear. CDR1 is SGHTA, CDR2 FQGNSA, per germline. CDR3 length: 15 residues. Trimming removed 5 bases from V and 3 bases from J, with 17 bases in between. Written as DNA, the CDR3 is TGTGCCAGCAGCCCCTCTTTCCAGGAAGGCTACGAGCAGTACTTC. Its translation: CASSPSFQEGYEQYF. Combining the CDR3 with reference TRBV7-2 and TRBJ2-7 gives the whole variable domain GAGVSQSPSNKVTEKGKDVELRCDPISGHTALYWYRQSLGQGLEFLIYFQGNSAPDKSGLPSDRFSAERTGGSVSTLTIQRTQQEDSAVYLCASSPSFQEGYEQYFGPGTRLTVT.

The sample holds one count of this clone. The genes are TRBV29-1 and TRBJ2-5; possible D gene TRBD1, 7 bases. The germline V gene encodes CDR1 SQVTM and CDR2 ANQGSEA. Trimming removed 7 bases from V and 5 bases from J, with 11 bases in between. This CDR3 region has 11 residues. The CDR3 DNA is TGCAGCGGCAGGGGGAGGGAGACCCAGTACTTC. This codes for CSGRGRETQYF. Full variable domain (remainder filled in from reference TRBV29-1 and TRBJ2-5): SAVISQKPSRDICQRGTSLTIQCQVDSQVTMMFWYRQQPGQSLTLIATANQGSEATYESGFVIDKFPISRPNLTFSTLTVSNMSPEDSSIYLCSGRGRETQYFGPGTRLLVL.

This clone has more than one count but fewer than ten. The chain joins TRBV18 to TRBJ2-4; D unresolved. Germline V gene data show CDR1 as KGHSH and CDR2 as LQKENI. The CDR3 sequence is 16 residues long. Trimming took off 4 bases at V and 0 bases at J, with 13 bases between the two ends. The CDR3 DNA reads TGTGCCAGCTCACGTATCGGTTCCTTAGCCAAAAACATTCAGTACTTC. Amino acids: CASSRIGSLAKNIQYF. Full variable domain (rest looked up from reference TRBV18 and TRBJ2-4): NAGVMQNPRHLVRRRGQEARLRCSPMKGHSHVYWYRQLPEEGLKFMVYLQKENIIDESGMPKERFSAEFPKEGPSILRIQQVVRGDSAAYFCASSRIGSLAKNIQYFGAGTRLSVL.

This sequence joins TRBV5-6 and TRBJ1-4; D is uncertain. V was trimmed by 4 bases and J by 7 bases, leaving 17 bases between them. The germline V gene encodes CDR1 SGHDT and CDR2 YYEEEE. This CDR3 comprises 15 residues. DNA of the CDR3: TGTGCCAGCAGCCCCCGGGTGGGTCGCAGTGAAAAACTGTTTTTT. This sequence encodes CASSPRVGRSEKLFF.

The chain couples TRBV27 to TRBJ2-1, with 7 bases lining up with TRBD2. J lost 7 bases, V lost 3 bases, and 18 bases had no gene match. CDR3 length equals 18 residues. CDR1 is MNHEY and CDR2 is SMNVEV in the germline V gene (reference sequence). Here the CDR3 reads CASSLGPSLRAGENEQFF. DNA for the CDR3: TGTGCCAGCAGTTTGGGCCCCTCTTTGCGGGCGGGGGAGAATGAGCAGTTCTTC.

The sample holds a few counts of this clone. The chain couples TRBV5-1 to TRBJ1-4, with 7 bases matching TRBD1. Germline CDR1 SGHRS, CDR2 YFSETQ. Trimming removed 4 bases from V and 4 bases from J; junction bases left unmatched: 7. The CDR3 is 15 residues long. This CDR3 is CASSRGTADNEKLFF. The CDR3, as DNA: TGCGCCAGCAGCCGAGGGACAGCAGATAATGAAAAACTGTTTTTT.

This sequence joins TRBV7-2 and TRBJ2-7; D is unclear. Deletions cut 0 bases from V and 1 base from J, with 10 bases between. Per germline, CDR1 SGHTA and CDR2 FQGNSA. This CDR3 has 15 amino acids. The CDR3 sequence is CASSLAFTESYEQYF. In nucleotides, the CDR3 is TGTGCCAGCAGCTTAGCGTTTACTGAGTCCTACGAGCAGTACTTC.

The CDR3 region has the DNA TGTGCCACCAGCAGGGGGGGGGACCAAGAGACCCAGTACTTC. Translated, it gives CATSRGGDQETQYF. The chain links TRBV15 to TRBJ2-5, with TRBD2 matching 7 bases. Germline CDR1 reads LNHNV; CDR2 reads YYDKDF (reference sequence). This CDR3 comprises 14 residues. With 3 bases clipped from V and 0 bases from J, the junction kept 1 base outside the gene matches.

This chain joins TRBV18 and TRBJ2-3; D possibly corresponds to TRBD2 (5 bases). V was shortened by 2 bases and J by 4 bases, with 16 bases between the two germline ends. CDR3 length: 16 residues. From germline, CDR1 is KGHSH and CDR2 LQKENI. In DNA form, the CDR3 reads TGTGCCAGCTCACCAAACGTGCCTAGCTGGGCAGATACGCAGTATTTT. Translated: CASSPNVPSWADTQYF.

The CDR3 nucleotides read TGTGCCAGCAGCGTCCTTCTATCAGGGGACTACAATGAGCAGTTCTTC. Translating gives CASSVLLSGDYNEQFF. V usage is TRBV9 and J usage is TRBJ2-1, with TRBD1 as a possible D gene (6 bases). Trimming removed 2 bases from V and 3 bases from J, with 15 bases in between. Germline values: CDR1 SGDLS, CDR2 YYNGEE. The CDR3 consists of 16 residues.

V gene TRBV7-6 combines with J gene TRBJ2-5; 13 bases match TRBD2. The CDR3 is made up of 16 amino acids. Germline CDR1 and CDR2: SGHVS and FNYEAQ. V lost 2 bases, J lost 2 bases, and 2 bases stayed unmatched. The CDR3 sequence is CASSLRLAGGQETQYF. The CDR3 bases are TGTGCCAGCAGCTTAAGACTAGCGGGGGGACAAGAGACCCAGTACTTC. The full variable domain, with the rest looked up from reference TRBV7-6 and TRBJ2-5, is GAGVSQSPRYKVTKRGQDVALRCDPISGHVSLYWYRQALGQGPEFLTYFNYEAQQDKSGLPNDRFSAERPEGSISTLTIQRTEQRDSAMYRCASSLRLAGGQETQYFGPGTRLLVL.

This clone turned up a few times. This chain connects TRBV7-9 to TRBJ2-3; 7 bases agree with TRBD1. The CDR3 extends over 14 amino acids. Germline V gene lookup returns CDR1 SEHNR and CDR2 FQNEAQ (reference sequence). The junction had 5 bases not matched to a gene; V was cut back by 8 bases and J by 0 bases. The DNA for the CDR3 is TGTGCCAGCCACAGACAGGGCAGCACAGATACGCAGTATTTT. Its protein product is CASHRQGSTDTQYF.

This clone was observed a handful of times. The chain recombines TRBV7-9 with TRBJ1-3; 8 bases align to TRBD1. Germline V gives CDR1 SEHNR, CDR2 FQNEAQ (reference sequence). V lost 5 bases, J lost 1 base, and 10 bases stayed unmatched. The CDR3 length is 17 residues. The CDR3 spells CASSDGQGEFSGNTIYF. Written as DNA, the CDR3 is TGTGCCAGCAGCGACGGACAGGGAGAGTTTTCTGGAAACACCATATATTTT.

This clone was observed once. The V and J genes are TRBV6-1 and TRBJ1-6; no firm D call. CDR3 length: 12 residues. Germline V gene sequence: CDR1 MNHNS, CDR2 SASEGT. V lost 4 bases to trimming and J lost 12 bases, with 10 bases between them. CDR3 DNA sequence: TGTGCCAGCAGTGGTCTCAGACTACCCCTCCACTTT. It translates to CASSGLRLPLHF.

The chain has TRBV6-1 and TRBJ2-3; tentative D call: TRBD1 (7 bases). V lost 10 bases and J lost 6, with 20 bases in between. Germline values: CDR1 MNHNS, CDR2 SASEGT. The CDR3 runs to 14 residues. As DNA, the CDR3 is TGTGCCACACACCGCGGAGGGGGCTCGGATACGCAGTATTTT. Translated: CATHRGGGSDTQYF.

The chain joins TRBV23-1 to TRBJ2-1, with 8 nucleotides matching TRBD1. TRBV23-1 is an ORF for which the function is uncertain. The V and J ends lost 0 bases and 7 bases, in that order; junction bases with no gene match: 8. The length of the CDR3 is 16 residues. The CDR3, as DNA: TGCGCCAGCAGTCAATCTTGGGACAGGTCCCTGAATGAGCAGTTCTTC. It encodes CASSQSWDRSLNEQFF.

The CDR3 loop is CASSSMEVRELFF. For the CDR3, the DNA is TGTGCCAGCAGCTCAATGGAGGTACGGGAGCTGTTTTTT. The chain recombines TRBV7-9 with TRBJ2-2; D possibly corresponds to TRBD2 (5 bases). CDR3 length: 13 residues. The V end was cut by 4 bases, the J end by 9 bases, with 12 bases between. CDR1 and CDR2 (germline): SEHNR, FQNEAQ (reference sequence).

Only a few counts were recorded for this clone. The V call is TRBV4-1, the J call TRBJ1-4, with D uncertain. The CDR3 sequence is 13 residues long. From germline, CDR1 is MGHRA and CDR2 YSYEKL. V was clipped by 2 bases and J by 8 bases, with 9 bases between them. CDR3 nucleotides: TGCGCCAGCAGCCAACCGGGAGTAGAAAAACTGTTTTTT. Its translation: CASSQPGVEKLFF.

This rearrangement joins TRBV5-1 to TRBJ1-1, with a possible D match to TRBD1 (6 bases). Germline lookup yields CDR1 SGHRS and CDR2 YFSETQ. Trimming took off 2 bases at V and 1 base at J, with 9 bases between the two ends. The CDR3 loop spans 14 amino acids. CDR3 sequence (DNA): TGCGCCAGCAGCTTCGGACAGCCGAACACTGAAGCTTTCTTT. This sequence encodes CASSFGQPNTEAFF.

To note about this clone: Within the sample, other DNA sequences also encode this same CDR3. This chain links TRBV4-2 with TRBJ2-3; 7 bases are shared with TRBD2. The CDR3 extends over 15 amino acids. From germline, CDR1 is LGHNA and CDR2 YNFKEQ. Germline trimming cut 5 bases from V and 0 bases from J; bases unmatched to any gene: 5. The CDR3 DNA reads TGTGCCAGCAGCGGGAGCGGGGCTAGCACAGATACGCAGTATTTT. Protein sequence: CASSGSGASTDTQYF.

The chain employs TRBV15 and TRBJ2-5, with a possible D match to TRBD2 (5 bases). Germline V gene sequence: CDR1 LNHNV, CDR2 YYDKDF (reference sequence). The CDR3 consists of 16 residues. The V gene lost 0 bases and the J gene lost 2 bases, with 13 bases spanning the gap. As DNA, the CDR3 is TGTGCCACCAGCAGAGATTCCCCGACTACTCAAGAGACCCAGTACTTC. As protein: CATSRDSPTTQETQYF. The entire variable domain, with the rest obtained from reference TRBV15 and TRBJ2-5, is as follows: DAMVIQNPRYQVTQFGKPVTLSCSQTLNHNVMYWYQQKSSQAPKLLFHYYDKDFNNEADTPDNFQSRRPNTSFCFLDIRSPGLGDTAMYLCATSRDSPTTQETQYFGPGTRLLVL.

The chain joins TRBV9 to TRBJ1-2, with no clear D. V lost 1 base, J lost 3 bases, and 13 bases lay in between. The CDR3 sequence is 15 residues long. The germline CDR1 and CDR2 sequences are SGDLS and YYNGEE. The DNA for the CDR3 is TGTGCCAGCAGCGTAAACAGTGGAGGTCACTATGGCTACACCTTC. Amino acid sequence: CASSVNSGGHYGYTF.

The chain employs TRBV6-1 and TRBJ1-6, with 11 bases lining up with TRBD1. This CDR3 spans 17 amino acids. V trimming: 4 bases; J trimming: 7 bases; junction bases outside the gene matches: 9. Germline CDR1 and CDR2: MNHNS and SASEGT. The CDR3 sequence: CASSVYGTGGQNSPLHF. The DNA for the CDR3 is TGTGCCAGCAGTGTATACGGGACAGGGGGACAAAATTCACCCCTCCACTTT.

This clone has a handful of counts. The rearrangement uses TRBV14 and TRBJ2-2, with 11 bases fitting TRBD2. The J segment lost 5 bases and the V segment lost 4 bases, leaving 15 bases of the junction unmatched. This CDR3 spans 19 amino acids. The V gene's germline CDR1 is SGHDN and CDR2 FVKESK. DNA for the CDR3: TGTGCCAGCAGCCCGCGGACACTAGCGGGGGCTTGGGGAACCGGGGAGCTGTTTTTT. Translating gives CASSPRTLAGAWGTGELFF.

V is TRBV28 and J is TRBJ2-7, with D maybe TRBD1 (6 bases). The CDR3 extends over 14 amino acids. Germline CDR1 is MDHEN and CDR2 is SYDVKM. The germline V and J ends were trimmed by 3 bases and 5 bases, with 14 bases remaining between them. The CDR3 reads CASSLTQGAHEQYF. CDR3 bases: TGTGCCAGCAGTTTGACACAGGGAGCTCACGAGCAGTACTTC. The whole variable domain, filled in from reference TRBV28 and TRBJ2-7, reads DVKVTQSSRYLVKRTGEKVFLECVQDMDHENMFWYRQDPGLGLRLIYFSYDVKMKEKGDIPEGYSVSREKKERFSLILESASTNQTSMYLCASSLTQGAHEQYFGPGTRLTVT.

The J gene is TRBJ2-7, the V gene TRBV11-2, with 8 nucleotides matching TRBD1. This CDR3 is 15 amino acids long. From germline, CDR1 is SGHAT and CDR2 FQNNGV. The junction had 10 bases not matched to a gene; V was cut back by 5 bases and J by 4 bases. The CDR3 reads CASSLDRTGLYEQYF. CDR3 sequence (DNA): TGTGCCAGCAGCCTGGACCGGACAGGGTTGTACGAGCAGTACTTC.

The chain has TRBV7-3 and TRBJ2-3; TRBD2 is a possible D gene (6 bases). Germline values: CDR1 SGHTA, CDR2 FQGTGA. The CDR3 sequence is 14 residues long. The V and J ends lost 2 bases and 4 bases respectively, with 10 bases between them. The CDR3, as DNA: TGTGCCAGCAGCTTAGGGCTAGCGTCAGATACGCAGTATTTT. As protein: CASSLGLASDTQYF.

The chain carries TRBV9 and TRBJ2-5; TRBD2 matches 8 bases. Germline V lookup: CDR1 SGDLS, CDR2 YYNGEE. The CDR3 contains 15 residues. V dropped 3 bases and J dropped 0; count of bases not matched to a gene: 4. The CDR3 region has the DNA TGTGCCAGCAGCGCGGGGGGGTGGAACCAAGAGACCCAGTACTTC. It codes for CASSAGGWNQETQYF.

This clone was recorded a few times. This chain connects TRBV2 to TRBJ1-6; D is perhaps TRBD1 (5 bases). Germline lookup yields CDR1 SNHLY and CDR2 FYNNEI. The CDR3 runs 16 residues. V was shortened by 11 bases and J by 0 bases, with 17 bases between the two germline ends. The CDR3: CASRAFISSYNSPLHF. The CDR3 nucleotides are TGTGCCTCCAGGGCCTTTATAAGCTCCTATAATTCACCCCTCCACTTT.

The chain is built from TRBV9 and TRBJ2-1; 7 positions agree with TRBD2. Germline values: CDR1 SGDLS, CDR2 YYNGEE. This CDR3 region has 15 residues. The V gene end was trimmed by 4 bases and the J gene end by 4 bases; junction bases not matched to a gene: 8. The CDR3 loop is CASSRQRGIYNEQFF. Here the CDR3 DNA reads TGTGCCAGCAGCCGACAGCGGGGAATATACAATGAGCAGTTCTTC.